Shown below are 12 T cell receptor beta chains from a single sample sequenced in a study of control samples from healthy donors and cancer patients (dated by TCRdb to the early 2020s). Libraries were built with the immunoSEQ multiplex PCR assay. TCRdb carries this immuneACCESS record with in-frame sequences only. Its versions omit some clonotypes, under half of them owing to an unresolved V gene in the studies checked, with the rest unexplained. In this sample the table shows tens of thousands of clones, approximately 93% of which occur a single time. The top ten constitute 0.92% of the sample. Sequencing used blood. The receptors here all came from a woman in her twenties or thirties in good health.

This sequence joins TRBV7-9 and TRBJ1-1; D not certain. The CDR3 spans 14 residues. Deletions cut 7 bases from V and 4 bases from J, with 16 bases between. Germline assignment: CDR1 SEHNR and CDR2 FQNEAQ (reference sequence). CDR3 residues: CASTPGRRSTEAFF. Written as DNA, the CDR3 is TGTGCCAGCACCCCCGGGCGGAGGAGCACTGAAGCTTTCTTT. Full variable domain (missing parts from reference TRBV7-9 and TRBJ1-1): DTGVSQNPRHKITKRGQNVTFRCDPISEHNRLYWYRQTLGQGPEFLTYFQNEAQLEKSRLLSDRFSAERPKGSFSTLEIQRTEQGDSAMYLCASTPGRRSTEAFFGQGTRLTVV.

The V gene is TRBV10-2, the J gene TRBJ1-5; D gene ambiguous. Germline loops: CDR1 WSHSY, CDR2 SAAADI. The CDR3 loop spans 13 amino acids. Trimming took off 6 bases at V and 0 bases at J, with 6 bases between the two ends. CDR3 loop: CASRTNSNQPQHF. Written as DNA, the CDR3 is TGCGCCAGCAGAACTAATAGCAATCAGCCCCAGCATTTT.

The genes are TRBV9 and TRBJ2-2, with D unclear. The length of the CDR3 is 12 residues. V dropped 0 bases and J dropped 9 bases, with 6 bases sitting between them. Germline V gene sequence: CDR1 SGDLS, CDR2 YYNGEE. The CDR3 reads CASSVDLRELFF. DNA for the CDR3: TGTGCCAGCAGCGTAGATCTCCGGGAGCTGTTTTTT.

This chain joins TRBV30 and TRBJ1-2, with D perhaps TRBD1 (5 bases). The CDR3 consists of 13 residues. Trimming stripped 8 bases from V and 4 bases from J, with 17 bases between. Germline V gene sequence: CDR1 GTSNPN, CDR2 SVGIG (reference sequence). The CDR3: CANGGEGIYGYTF. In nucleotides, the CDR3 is TGTGCCAACGGAGGGGAGGGGATCTATGGCTACACCTTC.

The CDR3 protein is CASSTDRGSPLHF. For the CDR3, the DNA is TGTGCCAGTAGTACGGACAGAGGTTCACCCCTCCACTTT. The chain links TRBV19 to TRBJ1-6, with a possible D match to TRBD1 (6 bases). Trimming removed 4 bases at V and 9 bases at J, with 10 bases between. The CDR3 contains 13 residues. CDR1 is LNHDA and CDR2 is SQIVND in the germline V gene (reference sequence).

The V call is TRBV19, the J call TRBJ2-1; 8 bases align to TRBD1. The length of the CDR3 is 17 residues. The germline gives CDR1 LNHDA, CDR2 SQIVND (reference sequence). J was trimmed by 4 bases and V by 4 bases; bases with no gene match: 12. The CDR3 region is CASSNSPPGQVYNEQFF. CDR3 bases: TGTGCCAGTAGTAATTCCCCCCCGGGACAGGTATACAATGAGCAGTTCTTC.

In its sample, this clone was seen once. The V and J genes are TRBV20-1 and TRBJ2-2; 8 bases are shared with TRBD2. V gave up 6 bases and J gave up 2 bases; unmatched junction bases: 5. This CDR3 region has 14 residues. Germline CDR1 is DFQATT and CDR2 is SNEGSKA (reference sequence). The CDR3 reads CSASTSGNTGELFF. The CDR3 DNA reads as TGCAGTGCGAGTACTAGCGGTAACACCGGGGAGCTGTTTTTT.

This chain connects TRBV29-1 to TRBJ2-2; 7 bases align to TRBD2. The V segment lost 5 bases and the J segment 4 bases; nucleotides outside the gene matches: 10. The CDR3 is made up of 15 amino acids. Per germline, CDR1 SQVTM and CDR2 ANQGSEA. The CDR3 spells CSVSVAAGSTGELFF. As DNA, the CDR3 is TGCAGCGTTAGCGTGGCAGCGGGGTCCACCGGGGAGCTGTTTTTT.

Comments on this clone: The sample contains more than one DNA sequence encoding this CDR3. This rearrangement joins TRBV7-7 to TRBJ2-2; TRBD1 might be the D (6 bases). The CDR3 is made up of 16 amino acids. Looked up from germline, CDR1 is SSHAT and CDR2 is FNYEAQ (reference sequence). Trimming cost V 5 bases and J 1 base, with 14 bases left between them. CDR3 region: CASSPGRTVNTGELFF. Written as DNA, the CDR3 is TGTGCCAGCAGCCCAGGCAGGACAGTGAACACCGGGGAGCTGTTTTTT. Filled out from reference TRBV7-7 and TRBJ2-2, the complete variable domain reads GAGVSQSPRYKVTKRGQDVTLRCDPISSHATLYWYQQALGQGPEFLTYFNYEAQPDKSGLPSDRFSAERPEGSISTLTIQRTEQRDSAMYRCASSPGRTVNTGELFFGEGSRLTVL.

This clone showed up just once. The CDR3: CASSLNYRVDTQYF. DNA of the CDR3: TGTGCCAGCAGTTTAAACTACCGGGTTGATACGCAGTATTTT. The V and J genes are TRBV28 and TRBJ2-3; D call uncertain. The CDR3 totals 14 residues. Germline CDR1 and CDR2: MDHEN and SYDVKM. Trimming removed 2 bases at V and 6 bases at J, with 12 bases between.

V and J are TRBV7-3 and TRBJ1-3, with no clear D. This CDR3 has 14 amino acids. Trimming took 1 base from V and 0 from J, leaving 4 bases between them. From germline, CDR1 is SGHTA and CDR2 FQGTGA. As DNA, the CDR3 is TGTGCCAGCAGCTTAAGTTTCTCTGGAAACACCATATATTTT. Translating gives CASSLSFSGNTIYF.

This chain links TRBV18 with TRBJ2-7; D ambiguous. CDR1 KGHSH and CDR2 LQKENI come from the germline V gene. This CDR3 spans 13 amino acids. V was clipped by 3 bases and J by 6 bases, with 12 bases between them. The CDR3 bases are TGTGCCAGCTCACCTAACACGGGTCGCGAGCAGTACTTC. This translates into CASSPNTGREQYF.